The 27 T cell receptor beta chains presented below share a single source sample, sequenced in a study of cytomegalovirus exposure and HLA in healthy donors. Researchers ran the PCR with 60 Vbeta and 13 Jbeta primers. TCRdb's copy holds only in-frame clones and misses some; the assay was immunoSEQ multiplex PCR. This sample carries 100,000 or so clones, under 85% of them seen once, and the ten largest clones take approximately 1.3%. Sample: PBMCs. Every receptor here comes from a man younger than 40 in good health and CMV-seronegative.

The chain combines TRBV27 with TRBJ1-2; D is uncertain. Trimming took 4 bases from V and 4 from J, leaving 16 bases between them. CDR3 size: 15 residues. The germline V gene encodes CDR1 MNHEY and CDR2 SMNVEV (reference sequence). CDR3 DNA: TGTGCCAGCAGTTCGGACTCAGGAGGGATCTATGGCTACACCTTC. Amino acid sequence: CASSSDSGGIYGYTF.

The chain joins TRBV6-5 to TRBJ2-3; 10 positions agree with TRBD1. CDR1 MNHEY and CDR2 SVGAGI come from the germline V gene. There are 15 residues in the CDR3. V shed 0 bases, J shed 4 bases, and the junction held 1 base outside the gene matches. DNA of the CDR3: TGTGCCAGCAGTTACTCGGGACAGGGGTCAGATACGCAGTATTTT. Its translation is CASSYSGQGSDTQYF.

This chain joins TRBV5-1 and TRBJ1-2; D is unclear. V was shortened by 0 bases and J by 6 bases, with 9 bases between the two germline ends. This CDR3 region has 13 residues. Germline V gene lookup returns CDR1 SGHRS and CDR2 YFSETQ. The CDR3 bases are TGCGCCAGCAGCTTGGAACAGAGCCATGGCTACACCTTC. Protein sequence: CASSLEQSHGYTF.

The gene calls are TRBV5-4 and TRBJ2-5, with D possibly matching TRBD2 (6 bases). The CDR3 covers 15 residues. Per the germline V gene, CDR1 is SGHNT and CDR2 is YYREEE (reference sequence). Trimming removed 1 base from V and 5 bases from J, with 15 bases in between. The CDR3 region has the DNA TGTGCCAGCAGCTTGTTCGGCTGGGGGGTGGAGACCCAGTACTTC. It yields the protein CASSLFGWGVETQYF.

CDR3 loop: CASSLAKGQFNEKLFF. The CDR3 bases are TGCGCCAGCAGCTTGGCCAAGGGACAATTTAATGAAAAACTGTTTTTT. The rearrangement joins TRBV5-1 to TRBJ1-4; D possibly corresponds to TRBD1 (6 bases). The CDR3 length is 16 residues. Germline V gives CDR1 SGHRS, CDR2 YFSETQ. The V gene lost 0 bases and the J gene lost 4 bases, with 13 bases spanning the gap.

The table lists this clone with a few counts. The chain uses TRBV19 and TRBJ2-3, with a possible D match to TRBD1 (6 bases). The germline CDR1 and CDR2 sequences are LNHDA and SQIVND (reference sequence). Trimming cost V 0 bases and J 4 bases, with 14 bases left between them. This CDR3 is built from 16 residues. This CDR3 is CASSIDTGMISDTQYF. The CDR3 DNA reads TGTGCCAGTAGTATAGATACAGGGATGATCTCAGATACGCAGTATTTT.

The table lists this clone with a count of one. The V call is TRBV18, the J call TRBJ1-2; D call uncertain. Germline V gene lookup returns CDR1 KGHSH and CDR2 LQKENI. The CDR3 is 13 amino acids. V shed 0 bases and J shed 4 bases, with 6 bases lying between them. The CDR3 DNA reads TGTGCCAGCTCACCACCAAGCTTCTATGGCTACACCTTC. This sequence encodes CASSPPSFYGYTF.

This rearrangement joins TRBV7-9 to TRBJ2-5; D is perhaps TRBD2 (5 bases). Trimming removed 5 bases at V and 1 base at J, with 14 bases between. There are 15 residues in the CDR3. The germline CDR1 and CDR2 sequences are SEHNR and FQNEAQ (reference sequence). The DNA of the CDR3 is TGTGCCAGCAGCCCGCACGGAAGCGGCCAAGAGACCCAGTACTTC. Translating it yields CASSPHGSGQETQYF.

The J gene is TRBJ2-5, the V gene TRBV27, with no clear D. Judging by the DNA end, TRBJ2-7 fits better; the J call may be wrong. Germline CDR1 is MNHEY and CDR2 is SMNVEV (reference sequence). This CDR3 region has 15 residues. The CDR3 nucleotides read TGTGCCAGCAGTTTATTGAATATCGGTTCCTACGAGCAGTACTTC. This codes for CASSLLNIGSYEQYF.

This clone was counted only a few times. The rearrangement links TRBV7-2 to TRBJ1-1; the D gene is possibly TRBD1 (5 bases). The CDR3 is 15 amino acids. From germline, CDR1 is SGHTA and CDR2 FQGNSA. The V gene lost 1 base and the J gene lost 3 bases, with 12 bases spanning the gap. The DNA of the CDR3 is TGTGCCAGCAGCTTAGTATACACGGGGGACACTGAAGCTTTCTTT. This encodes CASSLVYTGDTEAFF.

The CDR3 DNA reads as TGTGCCAGCAGGGAAGAGGACAATAGCAATCAGCCCCAGCATTTT. Protein: CASREEDNSNQPQHF. The chain recombines TRBV28 with TRBJ1-5; maybe TRBD1 (5 bases). V lost 6 bases and J lost 0, with 12 bases in between. Germline V gives CDR1 MDHEN, CDR2 SYDVKM. The CDR3 is made up of 15 amino acids.

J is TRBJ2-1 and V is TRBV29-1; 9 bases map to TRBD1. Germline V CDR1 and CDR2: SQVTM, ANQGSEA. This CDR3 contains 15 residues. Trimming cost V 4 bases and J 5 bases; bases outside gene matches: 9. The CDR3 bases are TGCAGCGTTGCTCGCGGGACAGGGACCAACAATGAGCAGTTCTTC. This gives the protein CSVARGTGTNNEQFF.

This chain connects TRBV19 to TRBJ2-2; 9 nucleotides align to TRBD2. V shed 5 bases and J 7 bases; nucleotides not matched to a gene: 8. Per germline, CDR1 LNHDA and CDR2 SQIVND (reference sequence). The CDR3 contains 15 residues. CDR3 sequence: CASSSTGTSYGELFF. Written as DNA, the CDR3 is TGTGCCAGTAGTTCCACCGGGACTAGCTACGGGGAGCTGTTTTTT. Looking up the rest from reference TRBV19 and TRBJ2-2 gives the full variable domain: DGGITQSPKYLFRKEGQNVTLSCEQNLNHDAMYWYRQDPGQGLRLIYYSQIVNDFQKGDIAEGYSVSREKKESFPLTVTSAQKNPTAFYLCASSSTGTSYGELFFGEGSRLTVL.

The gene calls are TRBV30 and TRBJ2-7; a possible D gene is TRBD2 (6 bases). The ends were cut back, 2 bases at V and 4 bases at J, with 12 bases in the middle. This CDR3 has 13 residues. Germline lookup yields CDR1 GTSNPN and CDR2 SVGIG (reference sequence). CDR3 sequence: CAWSTGDSYEQYF. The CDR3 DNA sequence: TGTGCCTGGAGTACGGGGGATAGTTACGAGCAGTACTTC.

In DNA form, the CDR3 reads TGTGCCAGTATGAAGACAGGGACGAACACTGAAGCTTTCTTT. As protein: CASMKTGTNTEAFF. The chain combines TRBV19 with TRBJ1-1, with TRBD1 identical over 7 bases. The CDR3 length is 14 residues. The trim removed 7 bases at V and 1 base at J, leaving 6 bases unmatched. Germline lookup yields CDR1 LNHDA and CDR2 SQIVND (reference sequence).

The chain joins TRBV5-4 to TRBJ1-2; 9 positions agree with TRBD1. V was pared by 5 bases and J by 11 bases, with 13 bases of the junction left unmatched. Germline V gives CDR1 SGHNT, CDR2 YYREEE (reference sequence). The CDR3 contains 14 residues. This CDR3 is CASRAFGTGNKYTF. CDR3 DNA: TGTGCCAGCAGAGCCTTTGGGACAGGGAATAAGTACACCTTC. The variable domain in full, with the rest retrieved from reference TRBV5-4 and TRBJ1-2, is ETGVTQSPTHLIKTRGQQVTLRCSSQSGHNTVSWYQQALGQGPQFIFQYYREEENGRGNFPPRFSGLQFPNYSSELNVNALELDDSALYLCASRAFGTGNKYTFGSGTRLTVV.

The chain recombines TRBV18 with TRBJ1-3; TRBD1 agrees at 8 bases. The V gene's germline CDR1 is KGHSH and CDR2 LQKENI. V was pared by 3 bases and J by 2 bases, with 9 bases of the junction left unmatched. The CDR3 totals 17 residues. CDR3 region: CASSPQGAGVAGNTIYF. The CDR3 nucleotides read TGTGCCAGCTCACCCCAGGGGGCCGGGGTTGCTGGAAACACCATATATTTT.

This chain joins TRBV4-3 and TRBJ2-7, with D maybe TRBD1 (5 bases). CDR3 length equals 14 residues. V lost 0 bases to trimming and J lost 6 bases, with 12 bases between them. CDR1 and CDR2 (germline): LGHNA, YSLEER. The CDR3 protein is CASSQEAQGPEQYF. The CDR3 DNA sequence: TGCGCCAGCAGCCAAGAGGCCCAGGGCCCCGAGCAGTACTTC.

The CDR3 loop is CASSESPAEV. The DNA for the CDR3 is TGCGCCAGCAGTGAGTCGCCGGCTGAGGTC. This chain uses TRBV10-1 with TRBJ2-7; no firm D call. Germline CDR1 reads WNHNN; CDR2 reads SYGVQD (reference sequence). The CDR3 is made up of 10 amino acids.

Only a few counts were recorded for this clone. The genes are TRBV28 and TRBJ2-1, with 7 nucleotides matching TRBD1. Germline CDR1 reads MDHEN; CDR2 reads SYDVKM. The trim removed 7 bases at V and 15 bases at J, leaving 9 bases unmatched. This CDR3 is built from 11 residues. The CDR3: CASIRDRVGFF. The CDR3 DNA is TGTGCCAGCATCCGCGACAGGGTAGGGTTCTTC.

CDR3 amino acids: CASRLAGATYEQYF. The CDR3 DNA reads TGTGCCAGCAGATTAGCGGGGGCGACCTACGAGCAGTACTTC. V is TRBV6-6 and J is TRBJ2-7, with 9 bases fitting TRBD2. Germline-derived CDR1 and CDR2 are MNHNY and SVGAGI (reference sequence). This CDR3 has 14 amino acids. V lost 6 bases and J lost 2; bases outside the gene matches: 5.

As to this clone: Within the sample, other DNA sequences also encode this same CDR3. The CDR3 loop reads CASSLGDRDTDTQYF. Written as DNA, the CDR3 is TGTGCCAGCAGCTTAGGTGACAGGGACACAGATACGCAGTATTTT. The rearrangement joins TRBV7-9 to TRBJ2-3, with 7 bases aligning to TRBD1. This CDR3 region has 15 residues. Germline trimming cut 1 base from V and 2 bases from J; bases unmatched to any gene: 3. CDR1 is SEHNR and CDR2 is FQNEAQ in the germline V gene (reference sequence). Looking up the rest from reference TRBV7-9 and TRBJ2-3 gives the full variable domain: DTGVSQNPRHKITKRGQNVTFRCDPISEHNRLYWYRQTLGQGPEFLTYFQNEAQLEKSRLLSDRFSAERPKGSFSTLEIQRTEQGDSAMYLCASSLGDRDTDTQYFGPGTRLTVL.

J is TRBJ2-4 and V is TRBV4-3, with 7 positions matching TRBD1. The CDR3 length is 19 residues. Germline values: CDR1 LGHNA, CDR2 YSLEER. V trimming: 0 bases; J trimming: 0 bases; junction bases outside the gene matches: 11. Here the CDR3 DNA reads TGCGCCAGCAGCCAAGATGATTCCGGACAGGCTGTAGCCAAAAACATTCAGTACTTC. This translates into CASSQDDSGQAVAKNIQYF.

For the CDR3, the DNA is TGTGCCAGTAGTATGACAGGGAACTCCTACGAGCAGTACTTC. It translates to CASSMTGNSYEQYF. The chain recombines TRBV19 with TRBJ2-7; 7 nucleotides agree with TRBD1. Germline-derived CDR1 and CDR2 are LNHDA and SQIVND (reference sequence). V lost 3 bases, J lost 0 bases, and 2 bases stayed unmatched. This CDR3 comprises 14 residues.

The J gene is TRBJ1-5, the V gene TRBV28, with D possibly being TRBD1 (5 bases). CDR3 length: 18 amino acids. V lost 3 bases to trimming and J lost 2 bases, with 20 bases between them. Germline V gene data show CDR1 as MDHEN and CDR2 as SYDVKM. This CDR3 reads CASSFLEGPRRGNQPQHF. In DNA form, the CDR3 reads TGTGCCAGCAGTTTTTTGGAGGGACCCCGGAGGGGCAATCAGCCCCAGCATTTT.

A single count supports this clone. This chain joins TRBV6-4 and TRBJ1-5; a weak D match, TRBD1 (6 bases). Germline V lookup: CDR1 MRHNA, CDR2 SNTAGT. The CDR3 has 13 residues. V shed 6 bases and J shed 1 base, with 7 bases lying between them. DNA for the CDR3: TGTGCCAGCAGACAGGGAAGCAATCAGCCCCAGCATTTT. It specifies CASRQGSNQPQHF.

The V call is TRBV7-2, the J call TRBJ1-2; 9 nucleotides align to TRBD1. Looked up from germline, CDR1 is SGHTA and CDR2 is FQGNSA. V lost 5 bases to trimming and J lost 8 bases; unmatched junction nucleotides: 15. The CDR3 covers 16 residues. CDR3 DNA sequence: TGTGCCAGCAGCCGTCCCGGGACAGGGCCCCAAGAGGGCTACACCTTC. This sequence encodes CASSRPGTGPQEGYTF.